This T cell receptor (beta chain) was documented in a study of tumor-infiltrating lymphocytes in oesophageal squamous cell carcinoma. The CDR3 sequence is 16 residues long. The V gene's germline CDR1 is MNHNY and CDR2 SVGAGI (reference sequence). MiXCR was run by TCRdb on the PCR reads, yielding one entry per CDR3 protein. The sample contains over 10,000 distinct CDR3 sequences, less than 55% of which appear only once. The chain has TRBV6-6 and TRBJ2-3, with D perhaps matching TRBD1 (6 bases). The J call may not be correct, given that the DNA end is closer to TRBJ1-5. The source of this sequence is a male donor with esophageal squamous cell carcinoma. Source material: normal esophageal tissue next to the tumor. This chain's CDR3 is CASSPQDRYSNQPQHF. DNA of the CDR3: TGTGCCAGCAGCCCCCAGGACAGATATAGCAATCAGCCCCAGCATTTT.